This T cell receptor beta chain was retrieved from a study of blood T cell repertoires in COVID-19. Seattle cases were enrolled at active infection and followed longitudinally. Study processing details: Estimates of nucleated cell counts were drawn from the amplification of reference gene primers. Some clones are missing from TCRdb's copy, which holds only in-frame ones; the method was immunoSEQ multiplex PCR. The DNA gave D and trimming, while V, J and clone size come from that table. The sample shows 150,000 to 200,000 clones, more than 80% of them seen only once. Germline values: CDR1 LGHDT, CDR2 YNNKEL (reference sequence). Trimming removed 6 bases at V and 6 bases at J, with 8 bases between. This CDR3 is 12 amino acids long.

Material for sequencing was peripheral blood. The V call is TRBV3-1 (or the pseudogene TRBV3-2), the J call TRBJ2-2; no clear D gene. The source is a woman aged 80 or over with COVID-19, enrolled during active disease. Written as DNA, the CDR3 is TGTGCCAGCAGTTACGCAGCCGGGGAGCTGTTTTTT. It yields the protein CASSYAAGELFF.